This TCR beta chain came from a study of T cell responses to AZD1222 COVID-19 vaccine. General study points: After the peak T cell response, and only then, were repertoires sampled. Clonal diversity was possibly underestimated; the donors were predominantly white British and more often female. As reported, nearly half of all spike-specific TCRs target variant regions that are unmutated.

Germline CDR1 SGHAT, CDR2 FQNNGV. The CDR3 consists of 10 residues. Second-dose intervals near 4 or 12 weeks were combined. Measured with immunoSEQ multiplex PCR; TCRdb has only the in-frame clones, and not every one. Of tens of thousands of clones in the sample, around 82% were seen once. As regards this clone: The target antigen is unknown. A junction boundary mismatches the germline segment, possibly from a read error.

The gene calls are TRBV11-2 and TRBJ2-5; D is undetermined. The material sequenced was peripheral blood, taken 28 days after the second AZD1222 dose. The source of this sequence is an adult who received the AZD1222 COVID-19 vaccine. CDR3 nucleotide sequence: TGTGCCAGCAGTTTAGAGACCCAGTACTTC. It yields the protein CASSLETQYF.